These 22 T cell receptor beta chains share one sample of origin, sequenced in a study of long-term antiretroviral therapy in people with HIV. At the survey level, the v3.0 immunoSEQ assay was run. Clones were sequenced by immunoSEQ multiplex PCR, and TCRdb holds only the in-frame ones, with some missing. Of about 25,000 clones listed, approximately 73% are singletons. The sequences come from unsorted PBMCs, collected 0.5 years after starting antiretroviral therapy. The receptor source for this set is a middle-aged woman with HIV.

The table lists this clone with a few counts. J is TRBJ1-5 and V is TRBV30; D is perhaps TRBD1 (6 bases). CDR3 length equals 11 residues. CDR1 is GTSNPN and CDR2 is SVGIG in the germline V gene (reference sequence). The V end was cut by 2 bases, the J end by 11 bases, with 10 bases between. The CDR3 here is CAWSMTGAQHF. In DNA, the CDR3 is TGTGCCTGGAGTATGACAGGAGCCCAGCATTTT.

The chain links TRBV28 to TRBJ2-5; TRBD1 matches at 7 bases. With V trimmed by 4 bases and J by 5 bases, 4 bases remained unmatched. The CDR3 is 13 amino acids. Germline V lookup: CDR1 MDHEN, CDR2 SYDVKM. DNA for the CDR3: TGTGCCAGCAGTTCGACAGGGTTGGAGACCCAGTACTTC. It translates to CASSSTGLETQYF.

The rearrangement uses TRBV30 and TRBJ2-2; D is possibly TRBD2 (6 bases). The CDR3 is 14 residues long. Germline CDR1 is GTSNPN and CDR2 is SVGIG (reference sequence). V lost 4 bases, J lost 4 bases, and 13 bases lay in between. CDR3: CAWNIGTLTGELFF. As DNA, the CDR3 is TGTGCCTGGAACATAGGGACTCTCACCGGGGAGCTGTTTTTT.

The rearrangement links TRBV9 to TRBJ2-5; D perhaps matches TRBD1 (6 bases). Germline lookup yields CDR1 SGDLS and CDR2 YYNGEE. V dropped 3 bases and J dropped 5 bases, with 8 bases sitting between them. This CDR3 spans 12 amino acids. In nucleotides, the CDR3 is TGTGCCAGCAGCGGCAGGGGTGAGACCCAGTACTTC. This translates into CASSGRGETQYF.

The chain couples TRBV4-1 to TRBJ2-2; 7 bases agree with TRBD2. The CDR3 runs to 16 residues. V lost 1 base and J lost 6; bases outside the gene matches: 8. Germline V lookup: CDR1 MGHRA, CDR2 YSYEKL. As DNA, the CDR3 is TGCGCCAGCAGCCAAGGTGCCGGGACTACTCCCGGGGAGCTGTTTTTT. Its protein is CASSQGAGTTPGELFF.

J is TRBJ1-5 and V is TRBV5-1; TRBD1 matches at 7 bases. Germline V gene sequence: CDR1 SGHRS, CDR2 YFSETQ. The CDR3 is made up of 14 amino acids. V shed 4 bases and J 2 bases; nucleotides not matched to a gene: 3. The CDR3 DNA reads TGCGCCAGCAGCCCTACAGGGGGCAATCAGCCCCAGCATTTT. Translating it yields CASSPTGGNQPQHF.

This chain connects TRBV4-1 to TRBJ2-1, with D hard to call. CDR1 and CDR2 from the germline V gene are MGHRA and YSYEKL. Trimming removed 1 base at V and 5 bases at J, with 9 bases between. The CDR3 contains 14 residues. The CDR3 protein is CASSQVYLNNEQFF. In DNA form, the CDR3 reads TGCGCCAGCAGCCAAGTCTATCTCAACAATGAGCAGTTCTTC.

The rearrangement links TRBV6-4 to TRBJ2-5; unclear D gene. V lost 7 bases and J 1 base, leaving 10 bases between the germline ends. The germline gives CDR1 MRHNA, CDR2 SNTAGT. CDR3 length: 13 residues. In DNA, the CDR3 is TGTGCCAGCACGGGTGATACCCAAGAGACCCAGTACTTC. This translates into CASTGDTQETQYF.

The chain combines TRBV9 with TRBJ2-3; the D gene is possibly TRBD2 (6 bases). Per the germline V gene, CDR1 is SGDLS and CDR2 is YYNGEE. There are 14 residues in the CDR3. The germline V and J ends were trimmed by 4 bases and 1 base, with 10 bases remaining between them. The CDR3 loop is CASSHGSRTDTQYF. In DNA, the CDR3 is TGTGCCAGCAGCCACGGGAGCCGCACAGATACGCAGTATTTT.

The chain uses TRBV19 and TRBJ2-7; TRBD1 agrees at 8 bases. Germline CDR1 reads LNHDA; CDR2 reads SQIVND (reference sequence). With 9 bases clipped from V and 3 bases from J, the junction kept 10 bases outside the gene matches. The CDR3 extends over 14 amino acids. Here the CDR3 DNA reads TGTGCCAGCTCTCCGGCCAGGGGGCTCTACGAGCAGTACTTC. Its protein is CASSPARGLYEQYF.

The chain links TRBV7-9 to TRBJ1-2, with D possibly being TRBD1 (5 bases). Germline assignment: CDR1 SEHNR and CDR2 FQNEAQ (reference sequence). The CDR3 consists of 14 residues. Deletions cut 5 bases from V and 2 bases from J, with 12 bases between. The CDR3 region is CASSEPGRNYGYTF. CDR3 nucleotides: TGTGCCAGCAGCGAACCGGGACGGAACTATGGCTACACCTTC.

The rearrangement joins TRBV5-6 to TRBJ1-3; tentatively, D is TRBD1 (5 bases). Germline CDR1 reads SGHDT; CDR2 reads YYEEEE. The CDR3 is 14 amino acids. V lost 6 bases and J 0 bases, leaving 10 bases between the germline ends. The CDR3 region has the DNA TGTGCCAGCATTCACAGGAGCTCTGGAAACACCATATATTTT. Translating it yields CASIHRSSGNTIYF.

This chain joins TRBV29-1 and TRBJ2-3, with D possibly matching TRBD1 (6 bases). CDR3 size: 18 residues. V lost 1 base and J 0 bases, leaving 20 bases between the germline ends. CDR1 and CDR2 from the germline V gene are SQVTM and ANQGSEA. In nucleotides, the CDR3 is TGCAGCGTTGAAGGTGGACAGACTCCTAAGGGGAGCACAGATACGCAGTATTTT. Its translation: CSVEGGQTPKGSTDTQYF.

The rearrangement uses TRBV29-1 and TRBJ2-1, with 7 bases matching TRBD2. CDR3 length equals 17 residues. Germline CDR1 is SQVTM and CDR2 is ANQGSEA. Trimming removed 6 bases from V and 5 bases from J; junction bases left unmatched: 19. The CDR3 here is CSVLGAGVHRLHNEQFF. The CDR3 nucleotides are TGCAGCGTCCTAGGGGCGGGGGTCCACCGGTTGCACAATGAGCAGTTCTTC.

This rearrangement joins TRBV30 to TRBJ2-7; TRBD1 matches at 10 bases. CDR1 is GTSNPN, CDR2 SVGIG, per germline (reference sequence). V shed 0 bases, J shed 3 bases, and the junction held 2 bases outside the gene matches. CDR3 size: 14 residues. This CDR3 is CAWSVGDRGYEQYF. The CDR3 DNA reads as TGTGCCTGGAGTGTAGGGGACAGGGGCTACGAGCAGTACTTC.

V usage is TRBV11-3 and J usage is TRBJ2-1; tentative D call: TRBD2 (6 bases). The CDR3 totals 15 residues. Germline V gene lookup returns CDR1 SGHNT and CDR2 YENEEA. V lost 4 bases to trimming and J lost 0 bases, with 10 bases between them. CDR3 sequence reads: CASSSRDFSYNEQFF. DNA for the CDR3: TGTGCCAGCAGCTCGAGGGACTTCTCCTACAATGAGCAGTTCTTC. Full variable domain (outside the CDR3, taken from reference TRBV11-3 and TRBJ2-1): EAGVVQSPRYKIIEKKQPVAFWCNPISGHNTLYWYLQNLGQGPELLIRYENEEAVDDSQLPKDRFSAERLKGVDSTLKIQPAELGDSAVYLCASSSRDFSYNEQFFGPGTRLTVL.

The CDR3 reads CASRATPMNTEAFF. CDR3 sequence (DNA): TGCGCCAGCAGGGCAACCCCAATGAACACTGAAGCTTTCTTT. This chain links TRBV10-1 with TRBJ1-1, with D uncertain. The V gene lost 6 bases and the J gene lost 0 bases, with 11 bases spanning the gap. CDR3 length: 14 residues. Germline V gene data show CDR1 as WNHNN and CDR2 as SYGVQD (reference sequence).

This rearrangement joins TRBV25-1 to TRBJ1-2; D is possibly TRBD1 (5 bases). In germline, CDR1 is MGHDK, CDR2 SYGVNS. V was shortened by 8 bases and J by 7 bases, with 23 bases between the two germline ends. The CDR3 has 15 amino acids. CDR3 in amino acids: CASYPGGVGDGGYTF. The CDR3 coding sequence is TGTGCCAGCTACCCTGGGGGAGTTGGAGATGGTGGCTACACCTTC.

The chain links TRBV19 to TRBJ1-2, with 7 bases lining up with TRBD1. Trimming at V came to 2 bases and at J to 1 base, leaving 13 bases not matched to a gene. This CDR3 has 18 amino acids. CDR1 LNHDA and CDR2 SQIVND come from the germline V gene (reference sequence). DNA of the CDR3: TGTGCCAGTAGTATAATCCGCCCCCTCGGGACAGTTAACTATGGCTACACCTTC. Its translation: CASSIIRPLGTVNYGYTF.

This clone was counted only a few times. V and J are TRBV2 and TRBJ2-1; D is perhaps TRBD2 (5 bases). The V end was cut by 8 bases, the J end by 4 bases, with 12 bases between. The CDR3 consists of 13 residues. The germline V gene has CDR1 SNHLY and CDR2 FYNNEI. The CDR3 reads CASVSSGYNEQFF. CDR3 nucleotides: TGTGCCAGCGTTTCCAGCGGTTACAATGAGCAGTTCTTC.

CDR3 amino acids: CASSLKKLPDTEAFF. The CDR3 DNA reads as TGTGCCAGCAGCTTAAAGAAGCTCCCCGACACTGAAGCTTTCTTT. The V and J genes are TRBV7-2 and TRBJ1-1, with D hard to call. Germline CDR1 reads SGHTA; CDR2 reads FQGNSA. This CDR3 spans 15 amino acids. V gave up 2 bases and J gave up 3 bases, with 13 bases separating them. Variable domain in full (rest from reference TRBV7-2 and TRBJ1-1): GAGVSQSPSNKVTEKGKDVELRCDPISGHTALYWYRQSLGQGLEFLIYFQGNSAPDKSGLPSDRFSAERTGGSVSTLTIQRTQQEDSAVYLCASSLKKLPDTEAFFGQGTRLTVV.

This sequence joins TRBV6-1 and TRBJ1-2; 7 nucleotides agree with TRBD1. Germline V gene sequence: CDR1 MNHNS, CDR2 SASEGT. CDR3 length: 12 amino acids. Trimming at V came to 4 bases and at J to 5 bases, leaving 1 base not matched to a gene. In DNA, the CDR3 is TGTGCCAGCAGTGCACAGGGGTATGGCTACACCTTC. Protein: CASSAQGYGYTF.